This T cell receptor beta chain comes out of a study of OX40 agonist ivuxolimab in advanced cancers. Findings of the study overall: Normalized T-cell clonal expansion was also low in some nonresponders.

Concerning this clone itself: Its antigen is not known.

Germline trimming cut 5 bases from V and 7 bases from J; bases unmatched to any gene: 11. Germline-derived CDR1 and CDR2 are SGHNT and YENEEA. CDR3 length equals 15 residues. Libraries were prepared by immunoSEQ multiplex PCR; TCRdb keeps only in-frame clonotypes and omits some of them. Seen here are 84,000 or so clones, 84% observed once, and the top ten hold around 2.9%. Sequences were derived from CD4+ or CD8+ T cells sorted from blood, sampled in a trial of the OX40 agonist ivuxolimab. The V and J genes are TRBV11-3 and TRBJ2-1, with TRBD1 identical over 7 bases. The sequence was obtained from an adult with an advanced solid tumor such as melanoma, head and neck, liver or kidney cancer. The DNA for the CDR3 is TGTGCCAGCAGCCCCCACTTGACAGGGACGAATGAGCAGTTCTTC. This sequence encodes CASSPHLTGTNEQFF.